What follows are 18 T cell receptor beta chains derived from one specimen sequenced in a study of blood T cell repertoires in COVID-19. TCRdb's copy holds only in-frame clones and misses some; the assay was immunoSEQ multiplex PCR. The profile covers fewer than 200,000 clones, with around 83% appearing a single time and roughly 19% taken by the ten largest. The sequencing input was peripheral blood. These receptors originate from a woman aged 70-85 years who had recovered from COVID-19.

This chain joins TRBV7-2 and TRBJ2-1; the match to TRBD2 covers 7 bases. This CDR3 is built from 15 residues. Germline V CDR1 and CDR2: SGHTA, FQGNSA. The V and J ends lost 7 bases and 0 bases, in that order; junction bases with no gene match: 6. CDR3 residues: CASKAGRGSYNEQFF. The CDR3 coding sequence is TGTGCCAGCAAAGCGGGAAGGGGCTCCTACAATGAGCAGTTCTTC.

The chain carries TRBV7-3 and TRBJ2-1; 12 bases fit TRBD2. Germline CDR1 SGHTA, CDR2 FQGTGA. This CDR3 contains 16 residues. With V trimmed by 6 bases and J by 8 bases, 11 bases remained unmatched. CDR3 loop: CASSRSSTSGRYEQFF. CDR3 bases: TGTGCCAGCAGTCGCTCATCGACTAGCGGGAGATATGAGCAGTTCTTC.

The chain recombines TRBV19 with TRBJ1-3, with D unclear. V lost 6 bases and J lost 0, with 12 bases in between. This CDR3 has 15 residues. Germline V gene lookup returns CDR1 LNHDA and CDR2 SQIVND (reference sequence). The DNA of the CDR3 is TGTGCCAGTAGACCACCGGGGTACTCTGGAAACACCATATATTTT. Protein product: CASRPPGYSGNTIYF.

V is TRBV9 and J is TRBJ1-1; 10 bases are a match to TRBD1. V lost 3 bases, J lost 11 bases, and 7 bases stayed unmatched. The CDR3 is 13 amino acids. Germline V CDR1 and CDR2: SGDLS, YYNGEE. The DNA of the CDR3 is TGTGCCAGCAGCGGCCGGGACAGGGGTTATGCTTTCTTT. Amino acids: CASSGRDRGYAFF.

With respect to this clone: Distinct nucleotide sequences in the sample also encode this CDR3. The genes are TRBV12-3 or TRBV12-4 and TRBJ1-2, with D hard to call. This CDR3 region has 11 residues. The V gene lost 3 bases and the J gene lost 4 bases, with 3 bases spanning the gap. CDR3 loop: CASSFSYGYTF. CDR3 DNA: TGTGCCAGCAGTTTCTCCTATGGCTACACCTTC.

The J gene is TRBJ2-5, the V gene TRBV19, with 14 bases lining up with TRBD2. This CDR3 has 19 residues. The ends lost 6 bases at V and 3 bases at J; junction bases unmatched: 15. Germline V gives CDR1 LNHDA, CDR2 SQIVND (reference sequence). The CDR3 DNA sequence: TGTGCCAGTAGCCAGGGACGGTCGGGACTAGCGGGAGTAGAAGAGACCCAGTACTTC. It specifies CASSQGRSGLAGVEETQYF. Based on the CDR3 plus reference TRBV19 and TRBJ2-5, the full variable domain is DGGITQSPKYLFRKEGQNVTLSCEQNLNHDAMYWYRQDPGQGLRLIYYSQIVNDFQKGDIAEGYSVSREKKESFPLTVTSAQKNPTAFYLCASSQGRSGLAGVEETQYFGPGTRLLVL.

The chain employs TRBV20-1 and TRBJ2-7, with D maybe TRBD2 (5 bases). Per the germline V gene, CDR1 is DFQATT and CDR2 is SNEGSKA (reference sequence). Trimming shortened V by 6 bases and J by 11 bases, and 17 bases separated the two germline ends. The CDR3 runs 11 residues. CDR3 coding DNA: TGCAGTGCCCCCGCGGGCCCCGTGGAGTACTTC. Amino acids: CSAPAGPVEYF.

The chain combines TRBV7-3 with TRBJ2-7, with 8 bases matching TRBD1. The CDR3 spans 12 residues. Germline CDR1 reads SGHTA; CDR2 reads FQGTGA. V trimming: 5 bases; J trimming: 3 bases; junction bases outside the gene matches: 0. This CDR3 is CASSDRGYEQYF. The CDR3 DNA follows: TGTGCCAGCAGCGACAGGGGCTACGAGCAGTACTTC.

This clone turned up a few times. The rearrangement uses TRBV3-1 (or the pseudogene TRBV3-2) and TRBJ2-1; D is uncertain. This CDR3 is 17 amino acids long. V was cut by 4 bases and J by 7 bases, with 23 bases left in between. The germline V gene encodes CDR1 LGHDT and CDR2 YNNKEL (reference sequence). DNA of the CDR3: TGTGCCAGCAGCCTGACCTGGTCCAGCGTATACCTAAATGAGCAGTTCTTC. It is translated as CASSLTWSSVYLNEQFF.

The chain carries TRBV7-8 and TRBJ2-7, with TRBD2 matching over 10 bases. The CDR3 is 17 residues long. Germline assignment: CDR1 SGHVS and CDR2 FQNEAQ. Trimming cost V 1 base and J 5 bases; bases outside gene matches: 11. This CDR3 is CASSLGEGAGGRHEQYF. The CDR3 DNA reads TGTGCCAGCAGCTTAGGGGAGGGAGCGGGAGGGCGTCACGAGCAGTACTTC.

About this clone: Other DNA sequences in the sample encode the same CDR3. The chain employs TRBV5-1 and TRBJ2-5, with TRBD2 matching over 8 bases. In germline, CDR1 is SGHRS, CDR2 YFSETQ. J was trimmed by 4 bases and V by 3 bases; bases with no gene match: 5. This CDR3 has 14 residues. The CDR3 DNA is TGCGCCAGCAGCTCTCCCGGACTAGCAGAGACCCAGTACTTC. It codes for CASSSPGLAETQYF.

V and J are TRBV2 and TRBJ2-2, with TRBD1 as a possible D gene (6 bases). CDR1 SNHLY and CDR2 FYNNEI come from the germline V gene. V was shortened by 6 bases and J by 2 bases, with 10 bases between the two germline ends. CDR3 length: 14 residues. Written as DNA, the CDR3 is TGTGCCAGCAGCGACAGGTATAACACCGGGGAGCTGTTTTTT. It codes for CASSDRYNTGELFF.

The DNA of the CDR3 is TGTGCCAGCAGCCCGCCCGGTCGGGGGGCGGATGGCTACACCTTC. Protein: CASSPPGRGADGYTF. The chain recombines TRBV5-4 with TRBJ1-2; D is possibly TRBD1 (6 bases). The CDR3 is 15 residues long. Deletions cut 4 bases from V and 6 bases from J, with 19 bases between. Germline V CDR1 and CDR2: SGHNT, YYREEE (reference sequence).

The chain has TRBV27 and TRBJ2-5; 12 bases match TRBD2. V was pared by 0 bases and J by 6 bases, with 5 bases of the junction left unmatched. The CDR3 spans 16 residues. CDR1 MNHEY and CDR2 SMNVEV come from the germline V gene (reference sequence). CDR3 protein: CASSLSATSGRQTQYF. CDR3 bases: TGTGCCAGCAGTTTATCGGCGACTAGCGGGAGACAGACCCAGTACTTC.

DNA for the CDR3: TGCGCCAGCAGCCAAGATGGCCTTACGCAGTATTTT. It encodes CASSQDGLTQYF. The V gene is TRBV4-1, the J gene TRBJ2-3; no clear D. Germline V gives CDR1 MGHRA, CDR2 YSYEKL. This CDR3 spans 12 amino acids. V was clipped by 0 bases and J by 8 bases, with 6 bases between them.

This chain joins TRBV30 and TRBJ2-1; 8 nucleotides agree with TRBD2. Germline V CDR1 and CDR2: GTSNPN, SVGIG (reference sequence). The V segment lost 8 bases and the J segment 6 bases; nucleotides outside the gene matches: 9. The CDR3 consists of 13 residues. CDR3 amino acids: CAVGLALGNEQFF. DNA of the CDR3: TGTGCCGTTGGACTAGCCCTCGGCAATGAGCAGTTCTTC.

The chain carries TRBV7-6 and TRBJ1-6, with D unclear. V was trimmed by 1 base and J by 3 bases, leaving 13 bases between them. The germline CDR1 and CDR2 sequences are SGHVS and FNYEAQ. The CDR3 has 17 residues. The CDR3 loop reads CASSLVGDKNYNSPLHF. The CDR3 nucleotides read TGTGCCAGCAGCTTAGTGGGTGACAAGAACTATAATTCACCCCTCCACTTT.

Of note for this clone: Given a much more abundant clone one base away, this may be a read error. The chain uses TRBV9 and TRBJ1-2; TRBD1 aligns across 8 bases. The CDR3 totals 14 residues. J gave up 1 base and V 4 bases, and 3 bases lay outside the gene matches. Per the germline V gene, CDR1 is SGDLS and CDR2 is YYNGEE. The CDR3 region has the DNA TGTGCCAGCAGCCCCGGACAGGGTAACTATGGCTACACCTTC. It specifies CASSPGQGNYGYTF.